This T cell receptor (beta chain) appears in the sequencing data of a study of cytomegalovirus exposure and HLA in healthy donors. At the level of the study: Ancestry clustering placed roughly four fifths of around 400 genotyped donors in the Caucasian-associated cluster.

Broader study findings: In an earlier analysis, about 87% or about 30%: the productive usage of most TCR beta V segments. Analysis performed later found 16,951 TCR beta sequences associated with HLA alleles at 0.05 false discovery rate.

A few counts support this clone. What it binds is not known. PCR used 60 Vbeta primers and 13 Jbeta primers. The data were produced by immunoSEQ multiplex PCR, yet TCRdb's version contains in-frame clones alone and is incomplete. In the table there are about 130,000 clones, 75% to 85% of which are singletons. The TCR comes from a man younger than 35 in good health and CMV-seronegative. The source material was PBMCs.

CDR3 bases: TGTGCCAGCAGTTATTCCGGAGGTGTCCCTGAGCAGTTCTTC. It codes for CASSYSGGVPEQFF. The chain links TRBV6-5 to TRBJ2-1; possibly TRBD2 for D (5 bases). The V end lost 3 bases, the J end lost 9 bases, and 15 bases lay between the germline ends. Germline CDR1 reads MNHEY; CDR2 reads SVGAGI. The CDR3 has 14 amino acids.